This T cell receptor (beta chain) originates from a study of T-cell memory formation after mild COVID-19. Study-level information: Clusters of TCRs were largely donor specific.

TCRdb recomputed calls from the 5' RACE reads with MiXCR, one row per CDR3 protein. The sample includes 340,000 or so distinct CDR3 sequences, 10% to 15% seen only once; the top ten take 20% to 25%. This CDR3 contains 15 residues. V lost 0 bases and J 6 bases, leaving 12 bases between the germline ends. Germline V gives CDR1 SGHNT, CDR2 YYREEE (reference sequence). The sample taken for sequencing was PBMCs or a T cell subset sorted from them (not recorded which). This receptor was obtained from a man younger than 35 who had mild COVID-19 (a few samples of this study predate the infection). Cell type and time point are not known. The chain uses TRBV5-4 and TRBJ2-2; D might be TRBD1 (5 bases). CDR3 bases: TGTGCCAGCAGCTTGGTGGGCAGGGTGGCCGGGGAGCTGTTTTTT. Translating gives CASSLVGRVAGELFF. The full variable domain, completed using reference TRBV5-4 and TRBJ2-2, is ETGVTQSPTHLIKTRGQQVTLRCSSQSGHNTVSWYQQALGQGPQFIFQYYREEENGRGNFPPRFSGLQFPNYSSELNVNALELDDSALYLCASSLVGRVAGELFFGEGSRLTVL.